Listed below are T cell receptor beta chains from one sample, sequenced in a study of human T cells and chemical hapten exposure. MiXCR, applied by TCRdb to the RACE reads, yields one record per CDR3 protein. The table lists 89,000 or so distinct CDR3 sequences, 6% to 8.5% of them singletons. The source was whole blood, collected in connection with sensitization to the hapten diphenylcyclopropenone (DPC). The receptors derive from a woman aged 25 to 39 with alopecia areata. Some clones in this sample may be carry-over from other donors' samples. Each CDR3 is given with its conserved first and last residue. The D gene is left open where the match is weak. Rows may omit the clone size; those that give it use once, few, many or a size class.

J gene,V gene,clone size,D gene,CDR3 protein,CDR3 DNA
TRBJ1-2,TRBV20-1,many,-,CSAQPLNYGYTF,TGCAGTGCCCAACCCCTTAACTATGGCTACACCTTC
TRBJ2-7,TRBV29-1,many,-,CSATGPNPFGEQYF,TGCAGCGCGACGGGACCGAACCCTTTCGGCGAGCAGTACTTC
TRBJ1-5,TRBV5-1,many,-,CASSLGIGGEPQHF,TGCGCCAGCAGCTTGGGCATAGGGGGTGAGCCCCAGCATTTT
TRBJ1-2,TRBV11-2,many,TRBD1,CASSLVAGGVSGYTF,TGTGCCAGCAGCTTAGTGGCAGGGGGAGTTAGTGGCTACACCTTC
TRBJ1-3,TRBV7-2,many,-,CASSPLGQRGNTIYF,TGTGCCAGCAGCCCATTGGGGCAGCGTGGAAACACCATATATTTT
TRBJ1-1,TRBV2,many,-,CASSAQGLLDTEAFF,TGTGCCAGCAGTGCCCAGGGGCTGTTGGACACTGAAGCTTTCTTT
TRBJ2-5,TRBV18,-,TRBD1,CASSPAGTGGETQYF,TGTGCCAGCTCACCTGCCGGGACAGGGGGTGAGACCCAGTACTTC
TRBJ2-6,TRBV12-3/TRBV12-4,few,-,CASSLDSHPSSGANVLTF,TGTGCCAGCAGTTTGGACAGCCACCCATCCTCTGGGGCCAACGTCCTGACTTTC
TRBJ1-1,TRBV2,few,-,CASSLGIGAEAFF,TGTGCCAGCAGTCTGGGGATAGGCGCTGAAGCTTTCTTT
TRBJ2-3,TRBV2,many,-,CASKKGVTDTQYF,TGTGCCAGCAAAAAGGGAGTAACAGATACGCAGTATTTT
TRBJ1-5,TRBV12-3/TRBV12-4,many,-,CASSVGLGPQHF,TGTGCCAGCAGCGTAGGCCTGGGGCCCCAGCATTTT
TRBJ1-1,TRBV5-1,many,-,CASSLGRATEAFF,TGCGCCAGCAGCTTGGGAAGGGCCACTGAAGCTTTCTTT
TRBJ2-1,TRBV29-1,-,TRBD1,CSVRTGIASSEQFF,TGCAGCGTTCGGACAGGGATAGCGAGCAGTGAGCAGTTCTTC
TRBJ2-7,TRBV7-2,many,-,CASRISQRSYEQYF,TGTGCCAGCAGAATTAGCCAAAGAAGCTACGAGCAGTACTTC
TRBJ2-2,TRBV5-1,-,-,CASTEGGMRTGELFF,TGCGCCAGTACCGAGGGGGGGATGAGGACCGGGGAGCTGTTTTTT
TRBJ1-1,TRBV30,-,-,CAWGDPGTLRAFF,TGTGCCTGGGGCGATCCCGGGACGCTCAGGGCTTTCTTT
TRBJ2-7,TRBV10-3,many,-,CAIRDWTESSYEQYF,TGTGCCATCAGGGACTGGACCGAGAGCTCCTACGAGCAGTACTTC
TRBJ1-6,TRBV20-1,many,TRBD1,CSARDPRTGGHSPLHF,TGCAGTGCTAGAGATCCCCGGACAGGGGGCCATTCACCCCTCCACTTT
TRBJ1-5,TRBV29-1,many,TRBD1,CSVLTGGGRNQPQHF,TGCAGCGTCCTGACAGGGGGCGGTCGGAATCAGCCCCAGCATTTT
TRBJ1-1,TRBV20-1,few,-,CSARDLVKPLAFF,TGCAGTGCTAGAGATCTCGTAAAACCTCTTGCTTTCTTT
TRBJ1-2,TRBV30,-,-,CAWSPRGSYGYNF,TGTGCCTGGAGCCCCAGGGGATCCTATGGCTACAACTTC
TRBJ2-3,TRBV3-1,-,-,CASSQGGAGADTQYF,TGTGCCAGCAGCCAAGGGGGGGCCGGAGCAGATACGCAGTATTTT
TRBJ1-1,TRBV7-2,many,-,CASSLVGIEAFF,TGTGCCAGCAGCTTAGTCGGAATTGAAGCTTTCTTT
TRBJ1-1,TRBV10-3,many,-,CAISGHLEAFF,TGTGCCATCAGTGGACACCTCGAAGCTTTCTTT
TRBJ2-7,TRBV7-9,many,-,CASSLGLGSHGAYEQYF,TGTGCCAGCAGCTTAGGCCTAGGGAGCCATGGTGCCTACGAGCAGTACTTC
TRBJ1-1,TRBV5-6,many,-,CASSLVGDGYTEAFF,TGTGCCAGCAGCTTGGTGGGGGACGGTTACACTGAAGCTTTCTTT
TRBJ1-4,TRBV5-1,many,-,CASSTRLGSNEKLFF,TGCGCCAGCAGCACCCGGTTGGGGTCCAATGAAAAACTGTTTTTT
TRBJ1-1,TRBV12-3/TRBV12-4,many,TRBD1,CASSLTGGGRGNTEAFF,TGTGCCAGCAGTTTAACAGGGGGGGGAAGGGGTAACACTGAAGCTTTCTTT
TRBJ1-5,TRBV5-1,-,-,CASSFGLLVGEPQHF,TGCGCCAGCAGCTTCGGACTCCTCGTCGGGGAGCCCCAGCATTTT
TRBJ1-2,TRBV7-2,many,-,CASSLDFTGYTF,TGTGCCAGCAGCTTAGACTTTACCGGCTACACCTTC
TRBJ1-6,TRBV18,few,-,CASSPQRGRDSPLHF,TGTGCCAGCTCACCACAACGGGGAAGGGATTCACCCCTCCACTTT
TRBJ2-1,TRBV4-2,many,-,CASSPQLATAYNEQFF,TGTGCCAGCAGCCCCCAACTTGCCACTGCCTACAATGAGCAGTTCTTC
TRBJ1-1,TRBV5-4,-,TRBD1,CASSFTRQGEAFF,TGTGCCAGCAGCTTTACACGACAGGGGGAAGCTTTCTTT
TRBJ2-3,TRBV2,-,-,CASSPGLRLTDTQYF,TGTGCCAGCAGTCCGGGACTCCGTCTCACAGATACGCAGTATTTT
TRBJ1-1,TRBV4-1,many,-,CASSQVVGGTEAFF,TGCGCCAGCAGCCAAGTCGTTGGGGGGACTGAAGCTTTCTTT
TRBJ1-1,TRBV7-9,many,-,CASSPFTGMAEAFF,TGTGCCAGCAGCCCCTTTACAGGGATGGCTGAAGCTTTCTTT
TRBJ2-1,TRBV6-5,many,TRBD2,CASSYYGLAGGYNEQFF,TGTGCCAGCAGTTACTACGGACTAGCGGGGGGCTACAATGAGCAGTTCTTC
TRBJ1-2,TRBV20-1,many,-,CSAQGKSNYGYTF,TGCAGTGCTCAGGGGAAATCCAACTATGGCTACACCTTC
TRBJ2-3,TRBV29-1,-,TRBD2,CSARTNSGATDTQYF,TGCAGCGCCCGGACAAATAGCGGGGCCACAGATACGCAGTATTTT
TRBJ2-1,TRBV6-1,many,TRBD1,CAANSGQGKFF,TGTGCCGCAAATTCCGGACAGGGGAAGTTCTTC
TRBJ2-5,TRBV20-1,-,-,CSARHPRQQETQYF,TGCAGTGCTAGACACCCTAGGCAACAAGAGACCCAGTACTTC
TRBJ2-1,TRBV7-2,many,-,CASSLEFQGQFF,TGTGCCAGCAGCTTAGAGTTTCAGGGGCAGTTCTTC
TRBJ1-1,TRBV18,many,TRBD1,CASSPSQGSFGRPFF,TGTGCCAGCTCACCCTCACAGGGGTCCTTTGGGAGGCCTTTCTTT
TRBJ1-3,TRBV9,-,TRBD1,CASSGGQGMRGTIYF,TGTGCCAGCAGCGGAGGACAGGGAATGAGGGGCACCATATATTTT
TRBJ2-1,TRBV6-4,many,-,CASSDTVSSYNEQFF,TGTGCCAGCAGTGACACGGTTAGCTCCTACAATGAGCAGTTCTTC
TRBJ2-3,TRBV3-1,many,TRBD2,CASSLVAGGRDTQYF,TGTGCCAGCAGCCTCGTAGCGGGGGGGCGAGATACGCAGTATTTT
TRBJ1-2,TRBV10-3,-,-,CAISLSEQGDGYTF,TGTGCCATCAGTCTCTCGGAACAGGGAGATGGCTACACCTTC
TRBJ2-3,TRBV20-1,-,TRBD1,CSASRWDSASTDTQYF,TGCAGTGCTAGTAGATGGGACAGCGCTAGCACAGATACGCAGTATTTT
TRBJ1-2,TRBV6-6,-,TRBD1,CASSPQGMNYGYTF,TGTGCCAGCAGCCCACAGGGGATGAACTATGGCTACACCTTC
TRBJ2-3,TRBV10-3,many,TRBD2,CAIRPTSSGGSDTQYF,TGTGCCATCAGGCCCACCTCTAGCGGGGGTTCAGATACGCAGTATTTT
TRBJ2-7,TRBV5-5,many,TRBD1,CASSPLAGTGVYEQYF,TGTGCCAGCAGCCCGCTGGCAGGGACAGGGGTCTACGAGCAGTACTTC
TRBJ2-5,TRBV12-5,-,-,CASALGASRETQYF,TGTGCTAGTGCTTTAGGGGCTAGCCGGGAGACCCAGTACTTC
TRBJ2-1,TRBV18,few,-,CASSVDRAEYNEQFF,TGTGCCAGCTCCGTGGACAGAGCCGAATACAATGAGCAGTTCTTC
TRBJ2-3,TRBV20-1,many,-,CSARGGRSTDTQYF,TGCAGTGCTAGAGGGGGGCGTAGCACAGATACGCAGTATTTT
TRBJ1-5,TRBV7-9,few,-,CASSLGNNQPQHF,TGTGCCAGCAGCTTAGGAAACAATCAGCCCCAGCATTTT
TRBJ2-2,TRBV6-1,-,-,CASSESYGNTGELFF,TGTGCCAGCAGTGAATCATACGGGAACACCGGGGAGCTGTTTTTT
TRBJ2-2,TRBV7-2,few,-,CASSRRPITGRTGELFF,TGTGCCAGCAGCCGACGCCCTATAACAGGAAGAACCGGGGAGCTGTTTTTT
TRBJ1-4,TRBV14,many,-,CASSQESGTEEEKLFF,TGTGCCAGCAGCCAAGAATCCGGGACGGAGGAAGAAAAACTGTTTTTT
TRBJ1-5,TRBV12-3/TRBV12-4,many,-,CASSLWEVDQPQHF,TGTGCCAGCAGTTTATGGGAGGTTGATCAGCCCCAGCATTTT
TRBJ1-3,TRBV6-5,few,-,CASESPSGNTIYF,TGTGCCAGCGAATCCCCCTCTGGAAACACCATATATTTT